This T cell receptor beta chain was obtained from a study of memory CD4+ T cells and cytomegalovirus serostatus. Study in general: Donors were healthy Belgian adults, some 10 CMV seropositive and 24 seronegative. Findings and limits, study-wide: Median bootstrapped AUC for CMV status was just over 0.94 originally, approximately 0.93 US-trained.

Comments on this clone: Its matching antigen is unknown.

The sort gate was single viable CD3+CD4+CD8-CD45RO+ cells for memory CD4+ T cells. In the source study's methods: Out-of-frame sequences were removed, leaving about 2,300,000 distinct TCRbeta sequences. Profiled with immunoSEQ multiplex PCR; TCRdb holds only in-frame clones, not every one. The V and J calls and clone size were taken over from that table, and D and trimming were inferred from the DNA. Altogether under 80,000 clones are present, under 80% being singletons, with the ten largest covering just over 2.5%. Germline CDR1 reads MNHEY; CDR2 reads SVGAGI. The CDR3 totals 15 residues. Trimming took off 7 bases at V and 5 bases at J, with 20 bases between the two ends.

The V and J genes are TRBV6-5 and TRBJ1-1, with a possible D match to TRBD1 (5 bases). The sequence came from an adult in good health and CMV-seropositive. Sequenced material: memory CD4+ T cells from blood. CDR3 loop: CASNGRGPRRTEAFF. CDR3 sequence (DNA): TGTGCCAGCAACGGGAGGGGACCCCGAAGAACTGAAGCTTTCTTT.